Presented here are 14 T cell receptor beta chains from one specimen sequenced in a study of T-cell reconstitution after alpha-beta-depleted transplantation in children. Researchers prepared the TCRbeta library using unique molecular identifiers, the study reports. TCRdb reprocessed the PCR reads with MiXCR, giving one entry per CDR3 protein. The profile shows a few hundred thousand distinct CDR3 sequences, 9.7% of them singletons. The input for sequencing was PBMCs from the stem cell graft donor, taken from the stem cell graft. The origin of the receptors is a human donor who donated a stem cell graft to a child with SCID.

This clonotype was counted at least ten times. The J gene is TRBJ1-1, the V gene TRBV20-1; D remains ambiguous. Germline assignment: CDR1 DFQATT and CDR2 SNEGSKA (reference sequence). With 5 bases removed from V and 0 bases from J, the gap between germline ends came to 7 bases. The CDR3 is made up of 12 amino acids. CDR3 sequence (DNA): TGCAGTGCTTTACAGATGAACACTGAAGCTTTCTTT. Protein sequence: CSALQMNTEAFF.

This clonotype has ten or more counts. The rearrangement joins TRBV7-2 to TRBJ2-7, with 11 nucleotides matching TRBD1. The V segment lost 4 bases and the J segment 5 bases; nucleotides outside the gene matches: 1. Germline lookup yields CDR1 SGHTA and CDR2 FQGNSA. The CDR3 is 13 residues long. The CDR3 loop reads CASSWDRGDEQYF. CDR3 nucleotide sequence: TGTGCCAGCAGCTGGGACAGGGGGGACGAGCAGTACTTC.

This clonotype was seen many times. This chain links TRBV7-2 with TRBJ1-5; a possible D gene is TRBD1 (6 bases). This CDR3 has 15 residues. Deletions cut 1 base from V and 7 bases from J, with 14 bases between. CDR1 is SGHTA, CDR2 FQGNSA, per germline. CDR3 in amino acids: CASSLVQGRGQPQHF. The CDR3 coding sequence is TGTGCCAGCAGCTTAGTTCAGGGGAGGGGACAGCCCCAGCATTTT. The whole variable domain, remainder taken from reference TRBV7-2 and TRBJ1-5, is GAGVSQSPSNKVTEKGKDVELRCDPISGHTALYWYRQSLGQGLEFLIYFQGNSAPDKSGLPSDRFSAERTGGSVSTLTIQRTQQEDSAVYLCASSLVQGRGQPQHFGDGTRLSIL.

This clonotype has at least ten counts. The chain links TRBV19 to TRBJ1-1; D is uncertain. Trimming left V 4 bases short and J 0 bases short, with 9 bases between. Germline CDR1 reads LNHDA; CDR2 reads SQIVND (reference sequence). This CDR3 is built from 14 residues. The CDR3 sequence: CASSTYSMNTEAFF. CDR3 nucleotides: TGTGCCAGTAGTACCTACTCAATGAACACTGAAGCTTTCTTT.

In this sample, this clonotype turned up many times. The chain joins TRBV20-1 to TRBJ1-6; D gene unclear. Germline V gives CDR1 DFQATT, CDR2 SNEGSKA (reference sequence). Trimming pared 0 bases from V and 1 base from J, leaving 10 bases between. The CDR3 runs 16 residues. In nucleotides, the CDR3 is TGCAGTGCTAGAGATCGGGTAGGGTCCTATAATTCACCCCTCCACTTT. Translating gives CSARDRVGSYNSPLHF.

This clonotype has a count of ten or more. V is TRBV20-1 and J is TRBJ2-3; D possibly corresponds to TRBD1 (5 bases). Germline lookup yields CDR1 DFQATT and CDR2 SNEGSKA (reference sequence). The CDR3 covers 13 residues. Trimming took 7 bases from V and 0 from J, leaving 11 bases between them. CDR3 bases: TGCAGTGTCCGAAGGGGCAGCACAGATACGCAGTATTTT. It encodes CSVRRGSTDTQYF.

Ten or more counts support this clonotype. The chain is built from TRBV12-3 or TRBV12-4 and TRBJ2-2; TRBD1 might be the D (6 bases). This CDR3 comprises 15 residues. The ends were cut back, 6 bases at V and 0 bases at J, with 11 bases in the middle. The CDR3 region has the DNA TGTGCCAGCAGCCGGACAGCCTCGAACACCGGGGAGCTGTTTTTT. Translated: CASSRTASNTGELFF.

The J gene is TRBJ1-2, the V gene TRBV18; D call uncertain. There are 13 residues in the CDR3. CDR1 is KGHSH, CDR2 LQKENI, per germline. The V gene lost 3 bases and the J gene lost 4 bases, with 9 bases spanning the gap. The CDR3 here is CASSPGSFYGYTF. The CDR3 DNA reads TGTGCCAGCTCACCGGGATCCTTCTATGGCTACACCTTC.

At least ten counts were recorded for this clonotype. The chain joins TRBV29-1 to TRBJ2-5; D is perhaps TRBD2 (5 bases). Trimming stripped 7 bases from V and 1 base from J, with 13 bases between. CDR3 length: 13 amino acids. Germline assignment: CDR1 SQVTM and CDR2 ANQGSEA. In DNA form, the CDR3 reads TGCAGCGGAGGAGGTGGAGGCCAAGAGACCCAGTACTTC. It is translated as CSGGGGGQETQYF.

This clonotype was seen ten or more times. The chain couples TRBV7-2 to TRBJ2-5, with D possibly matching TRBD2 (6 bases). The CDR3 length is 13 residues. The germline gives CDR1 SGHTA, CDR2 FQGNSA. V was trimmed by 6 bases and J by 5 bases, leaving 13 bases between them. CDR3 in amino acids: CASRAGTFETQYF. The CDR3 nucleotides read TGTGCCAGCAGGGCAGGGACTTTTGAGACCCAGTACTTC.

This clonotype came up many times. This chain connects TRBV2 to TRBJ2-7; D might be TRBD1 (6 bases). Germline loops: CDR1 SNHLY, CDR2 FYNNEI. Trimming stripped 7 bases from V and 2 bases from J, with 12 bases between. The CDR3 spans 13 residues. As DNA, the CDR3 is TGTGCCAGCACCGAGGGGGTGGCCTACGAGCAGTACTTC. It translates to CASTEGVAYEQYF.

This clonotype was recorded at least ten times. The chain has TRBV20-1 and TRBJ1-2; TRBD1 is a possible D gene (6 bases). Germline V gene lookup returns CDR1 DFQATT and CDR2 SNEGSKA (reference sequence). The CDR3 consists of 13 residues. The V and J ends lost 6 bases and 7 bases respectively, with 18 bases between them. The CDR3 DNA reads TGCAGTGCCGAAGGGGTAGGAGGGGGTGGCTACACCTTC. It specifies CSAEGVGGGGYTF.

The sample holds many counts of this clonotype. The CDR3 DNA follows: TGTGCCAGCAGCCCCCAAGGCACGCAGTATTTT. Protein: CASSPQGTQYF. The V call is TRBV11-2, the J call TRBJ2-3, with D unclear. Deletions cut 5 bases from V and 9 bases from J, with 9 bases between. This CDR3 spans 11 amino acids. Germline CDR1 and CDR2: SGHAT and FQNNGV.

This clonotype has a count of ten or more. The V and J genes are TRBV5-6 and TRBJ1-4; D uncertain. V shed 0 bases and J shed 6 bases, with 9 bases lying between them. Germline CDR1 and CDR2: SGHDT and YYEEEE. The CDR3 contains 14 residues. The CDR3 sequence is CASSLGRYHEKLFF. The CDR3, as DNA: TGTGCCAGCAGCTTGGGCAGGTACCATGAAAAACTGTTTTTT.